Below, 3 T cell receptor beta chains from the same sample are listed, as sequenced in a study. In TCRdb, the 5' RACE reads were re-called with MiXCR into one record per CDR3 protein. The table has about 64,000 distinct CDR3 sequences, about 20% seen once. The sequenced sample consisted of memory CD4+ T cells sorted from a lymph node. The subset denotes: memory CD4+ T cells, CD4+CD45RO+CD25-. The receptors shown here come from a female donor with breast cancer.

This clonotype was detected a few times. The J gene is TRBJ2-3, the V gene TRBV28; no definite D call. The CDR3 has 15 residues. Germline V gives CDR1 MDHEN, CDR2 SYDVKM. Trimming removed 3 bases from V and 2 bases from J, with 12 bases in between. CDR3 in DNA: TGTGCCAGCAGTTTCTCTCTCGGCGCCACAGATACGCAGTATTTT. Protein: CASSFSLGATDTQYF.

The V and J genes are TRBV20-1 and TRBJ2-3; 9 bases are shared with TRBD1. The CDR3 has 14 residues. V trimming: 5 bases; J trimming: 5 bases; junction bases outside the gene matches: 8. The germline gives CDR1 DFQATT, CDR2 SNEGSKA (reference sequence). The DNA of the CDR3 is TGCAGTGCTCCCCGGGACAGGGTGGGAGATACGCAGTATTTT. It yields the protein CSAPRDRVGDTQYF.

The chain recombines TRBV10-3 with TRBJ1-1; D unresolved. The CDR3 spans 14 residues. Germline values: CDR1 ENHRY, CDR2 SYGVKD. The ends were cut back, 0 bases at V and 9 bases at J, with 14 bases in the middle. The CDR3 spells CAISESNGRHKAFF. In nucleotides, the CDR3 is TGTGCCATCAGTGAGTCGAATGGGCGGCATAAAGCTTTCTTT.